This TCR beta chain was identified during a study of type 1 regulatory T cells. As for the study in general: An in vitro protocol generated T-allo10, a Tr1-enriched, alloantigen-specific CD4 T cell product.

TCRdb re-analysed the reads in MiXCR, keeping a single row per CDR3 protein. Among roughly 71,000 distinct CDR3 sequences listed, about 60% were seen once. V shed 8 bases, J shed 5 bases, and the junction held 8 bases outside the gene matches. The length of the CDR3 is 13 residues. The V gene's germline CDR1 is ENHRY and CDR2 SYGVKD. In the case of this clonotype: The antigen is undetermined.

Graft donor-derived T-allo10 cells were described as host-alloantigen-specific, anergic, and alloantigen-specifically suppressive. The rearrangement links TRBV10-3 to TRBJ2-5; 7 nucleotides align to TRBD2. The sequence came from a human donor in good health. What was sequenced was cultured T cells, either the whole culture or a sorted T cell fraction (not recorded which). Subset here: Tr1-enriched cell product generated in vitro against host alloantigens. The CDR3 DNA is TGTGCCATCGGTTCAATGGGGGGGGAGACCCAGTACTTC. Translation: CAIGSMGGETQYF.